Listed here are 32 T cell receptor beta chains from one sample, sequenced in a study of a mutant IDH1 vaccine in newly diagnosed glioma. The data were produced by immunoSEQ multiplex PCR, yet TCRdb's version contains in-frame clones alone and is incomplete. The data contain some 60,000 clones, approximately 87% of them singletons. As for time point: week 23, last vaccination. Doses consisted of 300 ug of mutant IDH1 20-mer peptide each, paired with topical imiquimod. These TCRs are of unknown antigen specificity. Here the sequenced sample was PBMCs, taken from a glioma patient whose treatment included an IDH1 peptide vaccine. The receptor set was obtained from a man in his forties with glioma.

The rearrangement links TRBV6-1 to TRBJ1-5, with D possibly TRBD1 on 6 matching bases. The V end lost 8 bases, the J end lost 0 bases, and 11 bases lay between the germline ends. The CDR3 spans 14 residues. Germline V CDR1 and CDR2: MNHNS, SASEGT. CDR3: CASLLRGSNQPQHF. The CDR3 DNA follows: TGTGCCAGCCTCCTCAGGGGTAGCAATCAGCCCCAGCATTTT.

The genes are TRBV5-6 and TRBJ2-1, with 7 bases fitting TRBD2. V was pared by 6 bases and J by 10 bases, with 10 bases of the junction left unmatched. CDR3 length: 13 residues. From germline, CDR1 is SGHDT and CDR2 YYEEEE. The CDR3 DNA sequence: TGTGCCAGCACCATGAGACCGGGACTAGAGCAGTTCTTC. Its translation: CASTMRPGLEQFF.

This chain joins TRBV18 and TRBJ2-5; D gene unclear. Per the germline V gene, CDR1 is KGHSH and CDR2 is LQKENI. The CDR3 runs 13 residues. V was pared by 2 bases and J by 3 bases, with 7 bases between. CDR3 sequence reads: CASSPTKEETQYF. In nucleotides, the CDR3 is TGTGCCAGCTCACCAACCAAAGAAGAGACCCAGTACTTC. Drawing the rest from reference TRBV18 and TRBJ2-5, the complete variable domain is NAGVMQNPRHLVRRRGQEARLRCSPMKGHSHVYWYRQLPEEGLKFMVYLQKENIIDESGMPKERFSAEFPKEGPSILRIQQVVRGDSAAYFCASSPTKEETQYFGPGTRLLVL.

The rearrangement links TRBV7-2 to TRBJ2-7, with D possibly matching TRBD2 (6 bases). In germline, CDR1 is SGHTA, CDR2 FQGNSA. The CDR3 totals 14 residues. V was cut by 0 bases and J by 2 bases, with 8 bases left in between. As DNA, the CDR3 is TGTGCCAGCAGCTTAGCTAGCGGTACCTACGAGCAGTACTTC. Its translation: CASSLASGTYEQYF.

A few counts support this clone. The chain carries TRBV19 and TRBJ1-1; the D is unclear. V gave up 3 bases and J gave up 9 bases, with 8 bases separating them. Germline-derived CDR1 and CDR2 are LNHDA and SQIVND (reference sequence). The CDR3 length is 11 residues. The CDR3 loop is CASSIYTKAFF. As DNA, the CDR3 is TGTGCCAGTAGTATCTATACTAAAGCTTTCTTT.

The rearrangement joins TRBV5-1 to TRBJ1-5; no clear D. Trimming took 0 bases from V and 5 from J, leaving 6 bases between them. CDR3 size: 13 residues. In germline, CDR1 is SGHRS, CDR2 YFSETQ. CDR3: CASSLGGYQPQHF. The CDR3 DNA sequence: TGCGCCAGCAGCTTGGGGGGATATCAGCCCCAGCATTTT.

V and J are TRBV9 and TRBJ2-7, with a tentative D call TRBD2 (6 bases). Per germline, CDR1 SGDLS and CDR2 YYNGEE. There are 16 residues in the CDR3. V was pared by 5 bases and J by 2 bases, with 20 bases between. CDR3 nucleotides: TGTGCCAGCAGTCCTCTCTGGGTAGCGGAGCCCTACGAGCAGTACTTC. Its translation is CASSPLWVAEPYEQYF.

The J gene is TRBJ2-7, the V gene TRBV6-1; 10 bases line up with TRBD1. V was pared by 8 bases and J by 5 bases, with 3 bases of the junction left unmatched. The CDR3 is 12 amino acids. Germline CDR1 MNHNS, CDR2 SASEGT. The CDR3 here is CASRQGADEQYF. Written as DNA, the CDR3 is TGTGCCAGCCGACAGGGGGCTGACGAGCAGTACTTC.

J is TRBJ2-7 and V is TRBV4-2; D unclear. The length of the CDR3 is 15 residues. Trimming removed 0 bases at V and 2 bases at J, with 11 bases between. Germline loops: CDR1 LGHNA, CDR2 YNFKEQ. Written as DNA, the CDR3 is TGTGCCAGCAGCCAAGACCTGGGTACCGCCTACGAGCAGTACTTC. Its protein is CASSQDLGTAYEQYF.

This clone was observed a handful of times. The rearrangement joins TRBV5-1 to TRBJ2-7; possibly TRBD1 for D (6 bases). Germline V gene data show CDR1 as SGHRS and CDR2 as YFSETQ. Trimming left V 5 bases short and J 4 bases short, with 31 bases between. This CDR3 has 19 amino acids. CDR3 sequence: CASRSQPSTGIVTVYEQYF. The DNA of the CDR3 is TGCGCCAGCAGGTCCCAACCGAGCACAGGGATCGTCACAGTGTACGAGCAGTACTTC.

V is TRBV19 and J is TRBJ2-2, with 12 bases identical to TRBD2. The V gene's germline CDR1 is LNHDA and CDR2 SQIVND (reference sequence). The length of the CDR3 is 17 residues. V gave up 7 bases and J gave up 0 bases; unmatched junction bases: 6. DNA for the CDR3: TGTGCCAGTATACGGACTAGCGGGATGGCGAACACCGGGGAGCTGTTTTTT. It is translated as CASIRTSGMANTGELFF.

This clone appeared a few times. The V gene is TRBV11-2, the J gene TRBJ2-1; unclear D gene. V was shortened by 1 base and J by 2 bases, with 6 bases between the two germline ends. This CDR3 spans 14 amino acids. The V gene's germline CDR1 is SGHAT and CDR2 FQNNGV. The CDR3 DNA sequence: TGTGCCAGCAGCTTAGTTGGGACCTACAATGAGCAGTTCTTC. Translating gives CASSLVGTYNEQFF.

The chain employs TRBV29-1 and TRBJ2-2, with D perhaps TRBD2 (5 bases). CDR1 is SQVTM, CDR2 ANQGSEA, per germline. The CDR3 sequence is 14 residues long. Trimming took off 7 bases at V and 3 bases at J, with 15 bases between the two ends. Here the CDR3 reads CSARGLVDTGELFF. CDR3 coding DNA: TGCAGCGCCAGAGGGCTAGTTGACACCGGGGAGCTGTTTTTT.

The CDR3 loop reads CASSVGNYEQYF. For the CDR3, the DNA is TGTGCCAGCAGTGTGGGCAACTACGAGCAGTACTTC. The V gene is TRBV6-1, the J gene TRBJ2-7; D unclear. V dropped 4 bases and J dropped 3 bases, with 7 bases sitting between them. CDR1 MNHNS and CDR2 SASEGT come from the germline V gene. The CDR3 spans 12 residues.

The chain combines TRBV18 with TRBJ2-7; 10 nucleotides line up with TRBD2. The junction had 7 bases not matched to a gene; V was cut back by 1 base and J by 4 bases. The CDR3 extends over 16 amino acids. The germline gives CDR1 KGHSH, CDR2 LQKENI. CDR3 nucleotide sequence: TGTGCCAGCTCACCACGGGGGACTAGCGTTTCTTACGAGCAGTACTTC. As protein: CASSPRGTSVSYEQYF.

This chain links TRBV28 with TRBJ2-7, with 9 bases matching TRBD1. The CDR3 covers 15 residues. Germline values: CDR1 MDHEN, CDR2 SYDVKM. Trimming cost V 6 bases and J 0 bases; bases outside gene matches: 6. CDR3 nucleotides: TGTGCCAGCAGACAACCGGGACAGGGCTCCTACGAGCAGTACTTC. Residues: CASRQPGQGSYEQYF.

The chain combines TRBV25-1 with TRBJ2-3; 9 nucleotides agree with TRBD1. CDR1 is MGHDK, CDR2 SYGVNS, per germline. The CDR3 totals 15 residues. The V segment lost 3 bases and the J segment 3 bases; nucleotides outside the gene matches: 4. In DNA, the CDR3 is TGTGCCAGCAGTGACTACAGGGGGCAGACAGATACGCAGTATTTT. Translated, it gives CASSDYRGQTDTQYF.

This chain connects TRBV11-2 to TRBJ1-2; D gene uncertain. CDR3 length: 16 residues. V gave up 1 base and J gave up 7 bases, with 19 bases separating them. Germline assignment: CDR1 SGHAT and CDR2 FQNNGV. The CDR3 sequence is CASSLVGTQGIFGYTF. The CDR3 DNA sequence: TGTGCCAGCAGCTTAGTCGGTACCCAAGGCATCTTTGGCTACACCTTC.

The CDR3 region is CASSYSNYYEQYF. CDR3 nucleotides: TGTGCCAGCAGTTACTCGAATTACTACGAGCAGTACTTC. The rearrangement links TRBV6-5 to TRBJ2-7; no reliable D call. The V gene's germline CDR1 is MNHEY and CDR2 SVGAGI. The CDR3 is made up of 13 amino acids. V lost 0 bases and J lost 3, with 6 bases in between.

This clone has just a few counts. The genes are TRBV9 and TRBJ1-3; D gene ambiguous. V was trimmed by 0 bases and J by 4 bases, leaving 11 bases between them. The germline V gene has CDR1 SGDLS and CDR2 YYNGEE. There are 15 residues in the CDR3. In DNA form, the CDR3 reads TGTGCCAGCAGCGTAGGAGGGAGTCCCGGAAACACCATATATTTT. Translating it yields CASSVGGSPGNTIYF.

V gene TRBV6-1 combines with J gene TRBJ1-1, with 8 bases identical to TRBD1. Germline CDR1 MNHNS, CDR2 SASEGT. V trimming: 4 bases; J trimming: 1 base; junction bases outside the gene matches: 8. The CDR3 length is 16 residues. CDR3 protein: CASSAGQGVGNTEAFF. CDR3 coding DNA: TGTGCCAGCAGTGCAGGACAGGGAGTCGGGAACACTGAAGCTTTCTTT.

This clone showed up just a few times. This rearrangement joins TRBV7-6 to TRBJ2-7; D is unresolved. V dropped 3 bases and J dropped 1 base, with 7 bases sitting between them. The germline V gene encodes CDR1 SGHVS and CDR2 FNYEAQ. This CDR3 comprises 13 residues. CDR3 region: CASSFSGSYEQYF. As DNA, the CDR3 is TGTGCCAGCAGCTTCTCCGGGTCCTACGAGCAGTACTTC.

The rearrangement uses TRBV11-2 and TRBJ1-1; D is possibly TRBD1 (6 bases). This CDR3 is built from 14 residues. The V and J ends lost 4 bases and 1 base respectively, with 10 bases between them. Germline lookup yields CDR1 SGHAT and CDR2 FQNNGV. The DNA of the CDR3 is TGTGCCAGCAGCTGGACAGAGGCGAACACTGAAGCTTTCTTT. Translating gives CASSWTEANTEAFF.

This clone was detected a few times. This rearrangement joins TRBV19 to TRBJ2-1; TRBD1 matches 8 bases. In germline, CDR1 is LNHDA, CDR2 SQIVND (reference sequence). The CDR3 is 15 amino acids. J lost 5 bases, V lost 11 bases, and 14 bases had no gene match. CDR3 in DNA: TGTGCCGGCTCAACCGGGACAGGAGCAAACAATGAGCAGTTCTTC. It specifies CAGSTGTGANNEQFF. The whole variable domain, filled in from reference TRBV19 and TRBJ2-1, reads DGGITQSPKYLFRKEGQNVTLSCEQNLNHDAMYWYRQDPGQGLRLIYYSQIVNDFQKGDIAEGYSVSREKKESFPLTVTSAQKNPTAFYLCAGSTGTGANNEQFFGPGTRLTVL.

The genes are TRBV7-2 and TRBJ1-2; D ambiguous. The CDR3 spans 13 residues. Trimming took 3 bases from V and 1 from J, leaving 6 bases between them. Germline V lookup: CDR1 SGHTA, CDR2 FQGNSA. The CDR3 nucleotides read TGTGCCAGCAGCTTGGGCTTTAACTATGGCTACACCTTC. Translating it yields CASSLGFNYGYTF.

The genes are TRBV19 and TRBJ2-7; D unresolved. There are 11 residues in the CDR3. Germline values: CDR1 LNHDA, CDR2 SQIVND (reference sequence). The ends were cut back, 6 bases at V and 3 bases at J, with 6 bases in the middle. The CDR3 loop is CASSDVYEQYF. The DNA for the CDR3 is TGTGCCAGTAGCGATGTCTACGAGCAGTACTTC.

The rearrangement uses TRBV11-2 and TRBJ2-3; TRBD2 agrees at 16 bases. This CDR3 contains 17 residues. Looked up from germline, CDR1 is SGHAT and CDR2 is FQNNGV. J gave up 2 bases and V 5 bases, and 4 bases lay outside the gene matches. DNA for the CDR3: TGTGCCAGCAGCACCGGGACTAGCGGGAGGGTCACAGATACGCAGTATTTT. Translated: CASSTGTSGRVTDTQYF. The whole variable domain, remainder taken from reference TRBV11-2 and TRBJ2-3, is EAGVAQSPRYKIIEKRQSVAFWCNPISGHATLYWYQQILGQGPKLLIQFQNNGVVDDSQLPKDRFSAERLKGVDSTLKIQPAKLEDSAVYLCASSTGTSGRVTDTQYFGPGTRLTVL.

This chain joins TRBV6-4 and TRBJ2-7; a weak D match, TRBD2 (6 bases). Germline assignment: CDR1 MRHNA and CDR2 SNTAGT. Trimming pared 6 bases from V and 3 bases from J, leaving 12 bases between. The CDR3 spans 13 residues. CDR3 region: CASSAGPNYEQYF. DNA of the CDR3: TGTGCCAGCAGCGCGGGACCTAACTACGAGCAGTACTTC.

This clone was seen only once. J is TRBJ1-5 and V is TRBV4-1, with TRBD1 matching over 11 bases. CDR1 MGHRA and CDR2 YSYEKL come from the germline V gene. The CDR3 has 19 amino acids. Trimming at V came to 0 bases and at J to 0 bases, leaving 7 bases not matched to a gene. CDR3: CASSQEMGQGVYSNQPQHF. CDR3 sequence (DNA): TGCGCCAGCAGCCAAGAGATGGGACAGGGGGTGTATAGCAATCAGCCCCAGCATTTT.

In nucleotides, the CDR3 is TGCAGCGCTGCGAGAGAGCTGGACATTCAGTACTTC. Its protein product is CSAARELDIQYF. This chain uses TRBV29-1 with TRBJ2-4; D is uncertain. The CDR3 contains 12 residues. V was clipped by 7 bases and J by 8 bases, with 15 bases between them. Germline V gene sequence: CDR1 SQVTM, CDR2 ANQGSEA.

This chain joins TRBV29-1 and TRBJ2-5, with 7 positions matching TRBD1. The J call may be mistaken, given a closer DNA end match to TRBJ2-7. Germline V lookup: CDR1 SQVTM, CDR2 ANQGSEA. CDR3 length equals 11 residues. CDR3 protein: CSVRQGGEQYF. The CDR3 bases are TGCAGCGTCCGACAGGGTGGCGAGCAGTACTTC.

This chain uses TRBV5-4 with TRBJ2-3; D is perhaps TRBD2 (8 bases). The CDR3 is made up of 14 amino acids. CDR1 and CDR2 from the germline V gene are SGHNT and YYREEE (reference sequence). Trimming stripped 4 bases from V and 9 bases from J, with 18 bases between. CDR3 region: CASSVGGAGGTQYF. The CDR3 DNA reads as TGTGCCAGCAGCGTCGGGGGGGCAGGGGGAACGCAGTATTTT. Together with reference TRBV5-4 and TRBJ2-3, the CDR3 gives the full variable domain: ETGVTQSPTHLIKTRGQQVTLRCSSQSGHNTVSWYQQALGQGPQFIFQYYREEENGRGNFPPRFSGLQFPNYSSELNVNALELDDSALYLCASSVGGAGGTQYFGPGTRLTVL.